The present T cell receptor beta chain was sequenced within a study of T-cell reconstitution after alpha-beta-depleted transplantation in children. Study-level results: It was newly produced T cells that mostly accounted for T-cell counts and diversity one year after transplant. Recipient T cells and thymic progenitors that survived were the source of the high TCRbeta diversity seen at day 60 in some patients. Expanded graft clones numbering several hundred reportedly gave rise to alpha-beta T cells about two months after transplant.

V shed 1 base and J shed 4 bases, with 8 bases lying between them. This CDR3 comprises 14 residues. The germline V gene encodes CDR1 MRHNA and CDR2 SNTAGT. Preparing the TCRbeta library involved the use of unique molecular identifiers. TCRdb passed the PCR reads through MiXCR, listing each CDR3 protein once. The sample carries approximately 800,000 distinct CDR3 sequences, roughly 15% recorded once. In the case of this clonotype: The antigen remains unidentified.

Here the sequenced sample was PBMCs, mostly from graft donor cells, taken 360 days after TCRalphabeta/CD19-depleted stem cell transplant. The TCR sequence derives from a male patient younger than 18 who had a stem cell transplant for acute lymphoblastic leukemia, so the T cells may come from the graft donor. This chain connects TRBV6-4 to TRBJ2-1, with D unclear. The CDR3 DNA follows: TGTGCCAGCAGTGACTTGCCTCAGTACAATGAGCAGTTCTTC. Protein product: CASSDLPQYNEQFF.